The clone carrying this T cell receptor (beta chain) was observed many times. The antigen remains undetermined. The CDR3 length is 14 residues. Trimming took 4 bases from V and 8 from J; bases not matched to a gene: 4. Germline values: CDR1 MNHEY, CDR2 SVGAGI. The data belong to a study of early T cells in non-severe SARS-CoV-2 infection. General study points: Matching with VDJdb favored anti-spike CD8 responses (missing private and CD4 specificities).

The TCR library protocol was used to attach unique molecular identifiers. These identifiers were attached to individual cDNA molecules. TCRdb processed the 5' RACE reads anew with MiXCR; each CDR3 protein has one entry. The table includes 62,000 or so distinct CDR3 sequences, less than 9.5% detected once. The chain combines TRBV6-5 with TRBJ2-1, with 11 nucleotides matching TRBD2. The TCR sequence derives from an adult who was a healthcare worker with PCR-confirmed SARS-CoV-2 infection or an uninfected control (not recorded which). The source was whole blood, collected at baseline. The CDR3 DNA reads TGTGCCAGCAGTTTAGGTAGCGGGAGGGATGAGCAGTTCTTC. Its protein product is CASSLGSGRDEQFF.